These 23 T cell receptor beta chains were all obtained from the same sample, sequenced in a study of T cell responses to AZD1222 COVID-19 vaccine. Profiled with immunoSEQ multiplex PCR; TCRdb holds only in-frame clones, not every one. The table lists about 110,000 clones, around 84% of them singletons. Sequencing was performed on peripheral blood, taken on day 0 of AZD1222 vaccination. The receptors were gathered from an adult in good health.

The chain uses TRBV4-1 and TRBJ1-6, with unresolved D. V was clipped by 0 bases and J by 14 bases, with 14 bases between them. The CDR3 runs to 14 residues. The germline V gene encodes CDR1 MGHRA and CDR2 YSYEKL. The CDR3 loop is CASSQEGYLQSLHF. CDR3 nucleotides: TGCGCCAGCAGCCAAGAAGGGTACCTACAGTCCCTCCACTTT.

The chain joins TRBV24-1 to TRBJ1-2; TRBD1 matches 8 bases. V was pared by 4 bases and J by 5 bases, with 5 bases of the junction left unmatched. This CDR3 is 14 amino acids long. Germline values: CDR1 KGHDR, CDR2 SFDVKD. CDR3 protein: CATSDAGQGYGYTF. Here the CDR3 DNA reads TGTGCCACCAGTGACGCAGGACAGGGTTATGGCTACACCTTC.

This clone was seen a few times. This chain joins TRBV5-8 and TRBJ1-1; D gene ambiguous. Germline lookup yields CDR1 SGHTS and CDR2 YDEGEE. The V end was cut by 0 bases, the J end by 0 bases, with 9 bases between. The length of the CDR3 is 15 residues. The CDR3 reads CASSLGVVMNTEAFF. The CDR3 DNA reads TGTGCCAGCAGCTTGGGGGTTGTAATGAACACTGAAGCTTTCTTT.

The chain combines TRBV18 with TRBJ2-7; weak D call: TRBD1 (5 bases). Germline loops: CDR1 KGHSH, CDR2 LQKENI. V lost 8 bases and J lost 0, with 17 bases in between. This CDR3 comprises 15 residues. The CDR3 nucleotides read TGTGCCAGCAGTCAGGGTTCCGGCAGCTCCTACGAGCAGTACTTC. Translating gives CASSQGSGSSYEQYF.

This clone was detected once. This chain connects TRBV27 to TRBJ1-5; tentative D call: TRBD1 (6 bases). There are 16 residues in the CDR3. V lost 4 bases, J lost 3 bases, and 16 bases lay in between. Germline V lookup: CDR1 MNHEY, CDR2 SMNVEV (reference sequence). CDR3 residues: CASSWTGGAYNQPQHF. DNA for the CDR3: TGTGCCAGCAGTTGGACGGGGGGGGCTTACAATCAGCCCCAGCATTTT.

V gene TRBV5-1 combines with J gene TRBJ1-1; D might be TRBD1 (5 bases). The CDR3 is made up of 15 amino acids. Trimming stripped 4 bases from V and 0 bases from J, with 13 bases between. The V gene's germline CDR1 is SGHRS and CDR2 YFSETQ. Here the CDR3 DNA reads TGCGCCAGCAGCCCCGACAGTACCATGAACACTGAAGCTTTCTTT. This codes for CASSPDSTMNTEAFF.

The V call is TRBV19, the J call TRBJ2-2; D is undetermined. Trimming pared 3 bases from V and 4 bases from J, leaving 6 bases between. Germline assignment: CDR1 LNHDA and CDR2 SQIVND (reference sequence). CDR3 length: 13 residues. The DNA of the CDR3 is TGTGCCAGTAGTATCGACACCACCGGGGAGCTGTTTTTT. Translated, it gives CASSIDTTGELFF.

The chain links TRBV18 to TRBJ2-1, with TRBD2 identical over 7 bases. V shed 0 bases and J 2 bases; nucleotides not matched to a gene: 4. CDR1 and CDR2 (germline): KGHSH, LQKENI. The CDR3 is 16 amino acids. The DNA of the CDR3 is TGTGCCAGCTCACCACCCGGCGGGGGAACCTACAATGAGCAGTTCTTC. Amino acid sequence: CASSPPGGGTYNEQFF. The whole variable domain, remainder taken from reference TRBV18 and TRBJ2-1, is NAGVMQNPRHLVRRRGQEARLRCSPMKGHSHVYWYRQLPEEGLKFMVYLQKENIIDESGMPKERFSAEFPKEGPSILRIQQVVRGDSAAYFCASSPPGGGTYNEQFFGPGTRLTVL.

The chain links TRBV29-1 to TRBJ1-5; no clear D. V was cut by 5 bases and J by 4 bases, with 9 bases left in between. The germline CDR1 and CDR2 sequences are SQVTM and ANQGSEA. The CDR3 extends over 12 amino acids. The DNA of the CDR3 is TGCAGCGTTCAGGAGGGAAATCAGCCCCAGCATTTT. Protein product: CSVQEGNQPQHF.

The gene calls are TRBV6-1 and TRBJ2-6; D possibly corresponds to TRBD1 (5 bases). Germline-derived CDR1 and CDR2 are MNHNS and SASEGT. Trimming took off 3 bases at V and 2 bases at J, with 5 bases between the two ends. The CDR3 consists of 14 residues. CDR3 in DNA: TGTGCCAGCAGTGACAGGGCTGGGGCCAACGTCCTGACTTTC. Encoded protein: CASSDRAGANVLTF.

The V call is TRBV27, the J call TRBJ2-2, with D tentatively TRBD1 (6 bases). CDR1 is MNHEY, CDR2 SMNVEV, per germline (reference sequence). The CDR3 has 15 residues. V shed 9 bases and J shed 1 base, with 15 bases lying between them. CDR3 coding DNA: TGTGCCAGTTACGACAGGCGATTGAACACCGGGGAGCTGTTTTTT. Residues: CASYDRRLNTGELFF.

The CDR3 region is CASSDDAYANYGYTF. CDR3 coding DNA: TGTGCCAGCAGTGATGACGCTTATGCTAACTATGGCTACACCTTC. The rearrangement joins TRBV6-1 to TRBJ1-2; no reliable D call. Germline values: CDR1 MNHNS, CDR2 SASEGT. This CDR3 region has 15 residues. Trimming took off 3 bases at V and 0 bases at J, with 11 bases between the two ends.

This chain uses TRBV5-1 with TRBJ1-1; no firm D call. CDR3 length: 15 amino acids. V dropped 1 base and J dropped 1 base, with 11 bases sitting between them. CDR1 SGHRS and CDR2 YFSETQ come from the germline V gene. As DNA, the CDR3 is TGCGCCAGCAGCTTGCTGACCCCGGGGAACACTGAAGCTTTCTTT. Protein sequence: CASSLLTPGNTEAFF.

The J gene is TRBJ2-1, the V gene TRBV5-6; D unclear. The germline gives CDR1 SGHDT, CDR2 YYEEEE. CDR3 length equals 18 residues. Trimming took off 1 base at V and 0 bases at J, with 17 bases between the two ends. CDR3: CASSLRGPIGSSYNEQFF. CDR3 sequence (DNA): TGTGCCAGCAGCTTGCGCGGACCCATTGGAAGCTCCTACAATGAGCAGTTCTTC.

The chain links TRBV2 to TRBJ2-5; D may be TRBD2 (5 bases). The CDR3 totals 17 residues. Trimming left V 6 bases short and J 0 bases short, with 20 bases between. Per germline, CDR1 SNHLY and CDR2 FYNNEI. DNA for the CDR3: TGTGCCAGCAGAGACTTCATCGGGGAGACCCACCAAGAGACCCAGTACTTC. Its protein product is CASRDFIGETHQETQYF.

The chain recombines TRBV30 with TRBJ1-2; 8 bases agree with TRBD1. The germline CDR1 and CDR2 sequences are GTSNPN and SVGIG (reference sequence). The CDR3 contains 14 residues. The J segment lost 2 bases and the V segment lost 3 bases, leaving 5 bases of the junction unmatched. The CDR3 reads CAWRTDRVNYGYTF. The CDR3 DNA reads as TGTGCCTGGAGGACGGACAGGGTAAACTATGGCTACACCTTC.

CDR3 nucleotides: TGTGCCAGCAGTCCCCGGGACAGGGGGCCCTACGAGCAGTACTTC. The encoded protein is CASSPRDRGPYEQYF. This chain uses TRBV3-1 (or the pseudogene TRBV3-2) with TRBJ2-7; 12 bases agree with TRBD1. Germline V gives CDR1 LGHDT, CDR2 YNNKEL (reference sequence). Trimming removed 6 bases from V and 2 bases from J; junction bases left unmatched: 5. CDR3 length equals 15 residues.

This chain joins TRBV5-1 and TRBJ2-4, with TRBD1 identical over 7 bases. The V segment lost 3 bases and the J segment 6 bases; nucleotides outside the gene matches: 6. The V gene's germline CDR1 is SGHRS and CDR2 YFSETQ. The CDR3 sequence is 14 residues long. The CDR3 DNA reads as TGCGCCAGCAGCTCCACAGGGGTGGCAAACATTCAGTACTTC. Encoded protein: CASSSTGVANIQYF.

This clone turned up a few times. The V gene is TRBV27, the J gene TRBJ1-2; D is unresolved. Looked up from germline, CDR1 is MNHEY and CDR2 is SMNVEV (reference sequence). The CDR3 spans 14 residues. V was trimmed by 3 bases and J by 5 bases, leaving 13 bases between them. For the CDR3, the DNA is TGTGCCAGCAGTTTGAGCAGCCTGGTATATGGCTACACCTTC. Protein product: CASSLSSLVYGYTF.

The table lists this clone with a few counts. This rearrangement joins TRBV7-2 to TRBJ1-5; 7 nucleotides align to TRBD1. Germline V gene lookup returns CDR1 SGHTA and CDR2 FQGNSA. The CDR3 covers 17 residues. V shed 1 base and J 1 base; nucleotides not matched to a gene: 7. In DNA form, the CDR3 reads TGTGCCAGCAGCTTAGGAACAGGGGCTCGCAGCAATCAGCCCCAGCATTTT. Translated, it gives CASSLGTGARSNQPQHF.

V gene TRBV4-1 combines with J gene TRBJ2-2; tentative D call: TRBD1 (6 bases). CDR1 is MGHRA and CDR2 is YSYEKL in the germline V gene. CDR3 length: 16 amino acids. The V end lost 6 bases, the J end lost 2 bases, and 16 bases lay between the germline ends. Here the CDR3 reads CASRQTPGQNTGELFF. CDR3 coding DNA: TGCGCCAGCAGACAAACCCCGGGACAAAACACCGGGGAGCTGTTTTTT.

This clone was seen only a few times. The chain couples TRBV21-1 to TRBJ2-4; TRBD1 is taken as the D call from the table, unchecked against the DNA. TRBV21-1 is a pseudogene locus. The CDR3 is 15 amino acids. CDR3 in DNA: TGTGCCAGCAGCAAAGTCGTTTCCCAGGGTCTCATTCAGTACTTC. This gives the protein CASSKVVSQGLIQYF.

The CDR3 sequence: CASSLGQGAGNEQFF. CDR3 bases: TGTGCCAGCAGCTTAGGACAGGGGGCGGGAAATGAGCAGTTCTTC. V and J are TRBV11-3 and TRBJ2-1; 10 nucleotides align to TRBD1. Germline values: CDR1 SGHNT, CDR2 YENEEA. The CDR3 is 15 residues long. The V gene end was trimmed by 1 base and the J gene end by 7 bases; junction bases not matched to a gene: 4.